This passage covers 18 T cell receptor beta chains from one sample sequenced in a study of CD8 T cells in Susac syndrome. A quantity of about 0.5 to 1 ug RNA underwent reverse transcription using random hexamers. TCRdb reprocessed the immunoSEQ multiplex PCR reads with MiXCR, giving one entry per CDR3 protein. The table shows about 240,000 distinct CDR3 sequences, with about 96% occurring only once. The sequenced sample was CD4+ T cells from PBMCs. These receptors were obtained from a human donor with Susac syndrome.

A single count supports this clonotype. CDR3 DNA sequence: TGTGCCAGCAGTTTTACTACGGGACAGGGCTATGGCTACACCTTC. Translation gives CASSFTTGQGYGYTF. V gene TRBV27 combines with J gene TRBJ1-2, with 9 positions matching TRBD1. Looked up from germline, CDR1 is MNHEY and CDR2 is SMNVEV (reference sequence). The V gene end was trimmed by 3 bases and the J gene end by 4 bases; junction bases not matched to a gene: 6. CDR3 length: 15 residues.

The chain couples TRBV11-1 to TRBJ2-5; D call uncertain. Germline CDR1 SGHAT, CDR2 FQDESV (reference sequence). V lost 10 bases and J lost 1, with 16 bases in between. There are 14 residues in the CDR3. DNA of the CDR3: TGTGCCATCCCCCGGCCACCCCCCCAAGAGACCCAGTACTTC. It codes for CAIPRPPPQETQYF.

The genes are TRBV12-3 or TRBV12-4 and TRBJ2-5; D tentatively reads TRBD1 or TRBD2 (5 bases each). Trimming pared 5 bases from V and 0 bases from J, leaving 10 bases between. CDR3 length: 14 amino acids. The DNA of the CDR3 is TGTGCCAGCAGTCTACGGGGCGACCAAGAGACCCAGTACTTC. Translation gives CASSLRGDQETQYF.

This rearrangement joins TRBV29-1 to TRBJ1-4; D possibly corresponds to TRBD1 (5 bases). The ends were cut back, 6 bases at V and 2 bases at J, with 16 bases in the middle. Germline CDR1 reads SQVTM; CDR2 reads ANQGSEA. CDR3 length: 15 residues. In DNA form, the CDR3 reads TGCAGCGTCGCCCTTCCGGGACGGACTAATGAAAAACTGTTTTTT. Translating it yields CSVALPGRTNEKLFF.

The chain recombines TRBV27 with TRBJ1-2; D unresolved. The germline V gene has CDR1 MNHEY and CDR2 SMNVEV (reference sequence). The CDR3 sequence is 15 residues long. Deletions cut 0 bases from V and 4 bases from J, with 12 bases between. CDR3 sequence (DNA): TGTGCCAGCAGTTTATCTCCCCCCGGTGGCTATGGCTACACCTTC. It translates to CASSLSPPGGYGYTF.

In nucleotides, the CDR3 is TGTGCCAGCAGTTTCCAGGGAACCTACGAGCAGTACTTC. Translation gives CASSFQGTYEQYF. This chain connects TRBV28 to TRBJ2-7, with a possible D match to TRBD1 (5 bases). Germline lookup yields CDR1 MDHEN and CDR2 SYDVKM. The CDR3 totals 13 residues. Between the trimmed V and J ends, which lost 3 bases and 2 bases, there was a span of 8 bases.

The rearrangement joins TRBV19 to TRBJ2-5; D not certain. V was cut by 5 bases and J by 2 bases, with 9 bases left in between. This CDR3 has 13 amino acids. CDR1 is LNHDA, CDR2 SQIVND, per germline (reference sequence). DNA of the CDR3: TGTGCCAGTAGTCGTGCAGCTCAAGAGACCCAGTACTTC. The encoded protein is CASSRAAQETQYF.

This sequence joins TRBV29-1 and TRBJ1-5; 9 bases map to TRBD1. Germline V CDR1 and CDR2: SQVTM, ANQGSEA. Trimming cost V 4 bases and J 6 bases; bases outside gene matches: 4. The CDR3 spans 13 residues. CDR3 residues: CSVGQGVGQPQHF. CDR3 bases: TGCAGCGTTGGACAGGGGGTCGGTCAGCCCCAGCATTTT. The variable domain in full, with the rest retrieved from reference TRBV29-1 and TRBJ1-5, is SAVISQKPSRDICQRGTSLTIQCQVDSQVTMMFWYRQQPGQSLTLIATANQGSEATYESGFVIDKFPISRPNLTFSTLTVSNMSPEDSSIYLCSVGQGVGQPQHFGDGTRLSIL.

The chain employs TRBV27 and TRBJ2-2; perhaps TRBD2 as D (6 bases). Per the germline V gene, CDR1 is MNHEY and CDR2 is SMNVEV (reference sequence). This CDR3 is 18 amino acids long. V lost 5 bases and J 0 bases, leaving 19 bases between the germline ends. The CDR3 sequence: CASSERDSLQANTGELFF. The DNA for the CDR3 is TGTGCCAGCAGTGAACGGGACTCCTTGCAAGCGAACACCGGGGAGCTGTTTTTT.

The chain joins TRBV29-1 to TRBJ1-2; the match to TRBD1 covers 7 bases. Germline CDR1 reads SQVTM; CDR2 reads ANQGSEA. The V and J ends lost 0 bases and 4 bases, in that order; junction bases with no gene match: 5. CDR3 size: 14 residues. CDR3 loop: CSVEEAGQIYGYTF. CDR3 sequence (DNA): TGCAGCGTTGAAGAGGCGGGACAGATCTATGGCTACACCTTC.

The genes are TRBV29-1 and TRBJ2-5; a weak D match, TRBD2 (6 bases). Per germline, CDR1 SQVTM and CDR2 ANQGSEA. Trimming left V 2 bases short and J 4 bases short, with 8 bases between. The CDR3 has 12 residues. The DNA for the CDR3 is TGCAGCGTTGAATACGGGGGAGAGACCCAGTACTTC. Translation: CSVEYGGETQYF.

The chain joins TRBV6-6 to TRBJ1-5; D is perhaps TRBD1 (6 bases). V shed 5 bases and J shed 5 bases, with 10 bases lying between them. This CDR3 has 13 amino acids. Germline CDR1 and CDR2: MNHNY and SVGAGI (reference sequence). The chain's CDR3 is CASSTGFHQPQHF. DNA for the CDR3: TGTGCCAGCAGTACAGGGTTTCATCAGCCCCAGCATTTT.

The V gene is TRBV27, the J gene TRBJ2-7; 8 nucleotides align to TRBD1. The CDR3 loop spans 17 amino acids. Germline-derived CDR1 and CDR2 are MNHEY and SMNVEV (reference sequence). The ends lost 1 base at V and 6 bases at J; junction bases unmatched: 14. CDR3 protein: CASSLLPGQGAPREQYF. Written as DNA, the CDR3 is TGTGCCAGCAGTTTATTACCCGGCCAGGGGGCGCCTCGCGAGCAGTACTTC.

This chain joins TRBV7-8 and TRBJ2-7; 9 bases fit TRBD1. CDR3 length: 16 residues. From germline, CDR1 is SGHVS and CDR2 FQNEAQ. The J segment lost 1 base and the V segment lost 1 base, leaving 5 bases of the junction unmatched. As DNA, the CDR3 is TGTGCCAGCAGCTTAGTGGGACAGGGTGAGTCCTACGAGCAGTACTTC. It codes for CASSLVGQGESYEQYF.

V and J are TRBV18 and TRBJ1-2, with D unresolved. V was shortened by 2 bases and J by 0 bases, with 10 bases between the two germline ends. This CDR3 has 15 residues. The germline CDR1 and CDR2 sequences are KGHSH and LQKENI. CDR3 coding DNA: TGTGCCAGCTCACCAGGCAGTTTGACTAACTATGGCTACACCTTC. It is translated as CASSPGSLTNYGYTF.

The rearrangement links TRBV29-1 to TRBJ2-1; TRBD1 matches at 8 bases. Germline assignment: CDR1 SQVTM and CDR2 ANQGSEA. This CDR3 comprises 13 residues. The ends lost 6 bases at V and 7 bases at J; junction bases unmatched: 8. In DNA, the CDR3 is TGCAGCGTCCACAGGGGGTACGGGAATGAGCAGTTCTTC. It codes for CSVHRGYGNEQFF.

The genes are TRBV5-6 and TRBJ2-7; 8 nucleotides agree with TRBD2. The germline V gene has CDR1 SGHDT and CDR2 YYEEEE. The CDR3 is 15 amino acids. With V trimmed by 0 bases and J by 8 bases, 10 bases remained unmatched. CDR3 amino acids: CASSLDGRERTKQYF. The CDR3 DNA sequence: TGTGCCAGCAGCTTGGACGGGAGGGAACGTACGAAGCAGTACTTC.

The rearrangement links TRBV6-6 to TRBJ2-7; D may be TRBD2 (6 bases). The V and J ends lost 4 bases and 6 bases respectively, with 19 bases between them. The V gene's germline CDR1 is MNHNY and CDR2 SVGAGI (reference sequence). CDR3 length equals 15 residues. DNA for the CDR3: TGTGCCAGCAGTTCGGGATCAAGCGGAGGGGTCGAGCAGTACTTC. Its protein is CASSSGSSGGVEQYF.